Detailed here is one TCR beta chain. As yet, its antigen is unknown. CDR1 SQVTM and CDR2 ANQGSEA come from the germline V gene. The CDR3 length is 14 residues. Trimming stripped 4 bases from V and 0 bases from J, with 13 bases between. The method was immunoSEQ multiplex PCR; TCRdb's version includes in-frame clones alone and lacks a portion of them. Among approximately 150,000 clones listed, about 90% were seen once. The data derive from a study of cytomegalovirus exposure and HLA in healthy donors. Study outcomes and limitations: Listed as cytomegalovirus-associated were 164 TCR beta chains. Reportedly, cytomegalovirus status was diagnosed with high sensitivity and specificity.

Donors came from a validation cohort of 90 to 150 subjects, distinct from the first 666-subject cohort. The sample comprised PBMCs. The source is a woman aged 18-29 years in good health and CMV-seropositive. This chain connects TRBV29-1 to TRBJ2-7; D ambiguous. The CDR3: CSVALTSFSYEQYF. The CDR3 coding sequence is TGCAGCGTTGCCCTGACTTCCTTCTCCTACGAGCAGTACTTC.